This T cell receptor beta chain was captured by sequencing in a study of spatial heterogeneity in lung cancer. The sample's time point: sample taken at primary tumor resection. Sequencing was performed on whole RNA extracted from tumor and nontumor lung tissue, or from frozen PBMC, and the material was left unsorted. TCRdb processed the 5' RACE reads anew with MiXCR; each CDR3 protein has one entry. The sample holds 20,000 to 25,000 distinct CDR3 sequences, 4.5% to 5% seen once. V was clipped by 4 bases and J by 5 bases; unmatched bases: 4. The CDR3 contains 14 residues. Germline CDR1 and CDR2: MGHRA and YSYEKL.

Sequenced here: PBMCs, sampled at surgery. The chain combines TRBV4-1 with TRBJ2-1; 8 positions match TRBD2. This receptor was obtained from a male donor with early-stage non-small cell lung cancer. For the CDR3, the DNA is TGCGCCAGCAGCCCCGGGACTAGAAACAATGAGCAGTTCTTC. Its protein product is CASSPGTRNNEQFF.